A selection of T cell receptor beta chains follows, all from one sample in a study of long-term antiretroviral therapy in people with HIV. Sequencing used immunoSEQ multiplex PCR; TCRdb keeps in-frame clones, though not all of them. The repertoire holds about 27,000 clones, with 65% to 85% as singletons. Sequences were derived from unsorted PBMCs, sampled 3 years after starting antiretroviral therapy. These receptors all stem from a man aged 40-50 years with HIV. CDR3s include the opening cysteine and the closing phenylalanine or tryptophan. A D gene is named only where the DNA matches it firmly. Clone size, where shown, is once, few, many, or a class for clones that have expanded.

j_gene: TRBJ2-1
abundance: NA
v_gene: TRBV29-1
d_gene: TRBD1
CDR3nt: TGCAGCGTTGCTGACAGGGGATTAGAAAAAGGCAATGAGCAGTTCTTC
CDR3aa: CSVADRGLEKGNEQFF

j_gene: TRBJ1-2
abundance: NA
v_gene: TRBV9
d_gene: TRBD1
CDR3nt: TGTGCCAGCAGCGTGGCACCTAATGACAGGGGCGATGGCTACACCTTC
CDR3aa: CASSVAPNDRGDGYTF

j_gene: TRBJ1-2
abundance: few
v_gene: TRBV9
d_gene: TRBD1
CDR3nt: TGTGCCAGCAGCGGGGACAGGAGTCCTAACTATGGCTACACCTTC
CDR3aa: CASSGDRSPNYGYTF

j_gene: TRBJ2-2
abundance: few
v_gene: TRBV30
d_gene: NA
CDR3nt: TGTGCGGAAGAGGAGACAACGAACACCGGGGAGCTGTTTTTT
CDR3aa: CAEEETTNTGELFF

j_gene: TRBJ2-3
abundance: NA
v_gene: TRBV6-5
d_gene: NA
CDR3nt: TGTGCCAGCAGTTACCGGCAGGGCCCAGATACGCAGTATTTT
CDR3aa: CASSYRQGPDTQYF

j_gene: TRBJ2-3
abundance: once
v_gene: TRBV7-2
d_gene: TRBD2
CDR3nt: TGTGCCAGCAGCTTAGGTAGCGGGGGGTCGGGAGATACGCAGTATTTT
CDR3aa: CASSLGSGGSGDTQYF

j_gene: TRBJ2-7
abundance: NA
v_gene: TRBV5-1
d_gene: NA
CDR3nt: TGCGCCAGCAGCTTGGGAATCCGGGGTTCCCCTCTTAGCTCCTACGAGCAGTACTTC
CDR3aa: CASSLGIRGSPLSSYEQYF

j_gene: TRBJ2-1
abundance: NA
v_gene: TRBV18
d_gene: TRBD1
CDR3nt: TGTGCCAGCTCACGTTCGGACAGGGCCAATGAGCAGTTCTTC
CDR3aa: CASSRSDRANEQFF

j_gene: TRBJ1-1
abundance: NA
v_gene: TRBV5-5
d_gene: TRBD1
CDR3nt: TGTGCCAGCAGCTGGGGACAGTTTGGCACTGAAGCTTTCTTT
CDR3aa: CASSWGQFGTEAFF

j_gene: TRBJ2-7
abundance: NA
v_gene: TRBV6-1
d_gene: NA
CDR3nt: TGTGCCAGCCGAGGGGGAAATCAGCAGTACTTC
CDR3aa: CASRGGNQQYF

j_gene: TRBJ2-7
abundance: NA
v_gene: TRBV27
d_gene: TRBD1
CDR3nt: TGTGCCAGCGCCCCCGGGACAGGGTGGCACGAGCAGTACTTC
CDR3aa: CASAPGTGWHEQYF

j_gene: TRBJ2-3
abundance: NA
v_gene: TRBV9
d_gene: TRBD2
CDR3nt: TGTGCCAGCAGCATTAGCGGGACAGATACGCAGTATTTT
CDR3aa: CASSISGTDTQYF

j_gene: TRBJ1-1
abundance: NA
v_gene: TRBV6-5
d_gene: NA
CDR3nt: TGTGCCAGCAGCCCCCGCTCGGGAGCGAACACTGAAGCTTTCTTT
CDR3aa: CASSPRSGANTEAFF

j_gene: TRBJ2-3
abundance: NA
v_gene: TRBV28
d_gene: NA
CDR3nt: TGTGCCAGCAGTCGTACCGGGAATGGGTTGGCAGATACGCAGTATTTT
CDR3aa: CASSRTGNGLADTQYF

j_gene: TRBJ1-6
abundance: NA
v_gene: TRBV6-5
d_gene: NA
CDR3nt: TGTGCCAGCGGATTCGTATCAGGGACCCTCCACTTT
CDR3aa: CASGFVSGTLHF

j_gene: TRBJ1-2
abundance: NA
v_gene: TRBV4-1
d_gene: NA
CDR3nt: TGCGCCAGCAGCCAAGTGGGCAGTAACTATGGCTACACCTTC
CDR3aa: CASSQVGSNYGYTF

j_gene: TRBJ1-1
abundance: NA
v_gene: TRBV5-1
d_gene: NA
CDR3nt: TGCGCCAGCAGCTCAATTACGGGGGCCTATGAAGCTTTCTTT
CDR3aa: CASSSITGAYEAFF

j_gene: TRBJ2-7
abundance: once
v_gene: TRBV9
d_gene: TRBD1
CDR3nt: TGTGCCAGCAGCGCCGGACAGGCAACCTACGAGCAGTACTTC
CDR3aa: CASSAGQATYEQYF

j_gene: TRBJ1-5
abundance: NA
v_gene: TRBV18
d_gene: TRBD1
CDR3nt: TGTGCCAGCTCACCTTCGACAGGGAATCAGCCCCAGCATTTT
CDR3aa: CASSPSTGNQPQHF

j_gene: TRBJ1-4
abundance: once
v_gene: TRBV28
d_gene: NA
CDR3nt: TGTGCCAGCAGGGAACTGGGGGGAGGAAAACTGTTTTTT
CDR3aa: CASRELGGGKLFF

j_gene: TRBJ2-5
abundance: NA
v_gene: TRBV6-5
d_gene: NA
CDR3nt: TGTGCCAGCAGTTTAACCTCGGGGGTCTGGGAGACCCAGTACTTC
CDR3aa: CASSLTSGVWETQYF

j_gene: TRBJ2-3
abundance: NA
v_gene: TRBV19
d_gene: TRBD1
CDR3nt: TGTGCCAGTAGTATCTGGACAGGGGGCATTAGCACAGATACGCAGTATTTT
CDR3aa: CASSIWTGGISTDTQYF

j_gene: TRBJ1-2
abundance: once
v_gene: TRBV5-1
d_gene: NA
CDR3nt: TGCGCCAGCAGCTTGGTGGTAACGGGGGCGGTAGGCTACACCTTC
CDR3aa: CASSLVVTGAVGYTF

j_gene: TRBJ1-2
abundance: few
v_gene: TRBV7-2
d_gene: NA
CDR3nt: TGTGCCAGCAGCCCCTCAGGACCCAGCAGTATCTATGGCTACACCTTC
CDR3aa: CASSPSGPSSIYGYTF

j_gene: TRBJ2-2
abundance: NA
v_gene: TRBV15
d_gene: NA
CDR3nt: TGTGCCACCAGCGGGGTCCCCTTGTGGTTTGCCGGGGAGCTGTTTTTT
CDR3aa: CATSGVPLWFAGELFF

j_gene: TRBJ2-7
abundance: NA
v_gene: TRBV7-3
d_gene: TRBD1
CDR3nt: TGTGCCAGCAGCTTAGGGACAGGGGGCTTCTACGAGCAGTACTTC
CDR3aa: CASSLGTGGFYEQYF

j_gene: TRBJ2-1
abundance: once
v_gene: TRBV5-1
d_gene: TRBD2
CDR3nt: TGCGCCAGCAGCTTGCCCCCGGGACTAGCGGGGGGGGTTGATGAGCAGTTCTTC
CDR3aa: CASSLPPGLAGGVDEQFF

j_gene: TRBJ1-1
abundance: NA
v_gene: TRBV11-3
d_gene: TRBD1
CDR3nt: TGTGCCAGCAGCTTAGGACAGGGCCCAGCTTTCTTT
CDR3aa: CASSLGQGPAFF

j_gene: TRBJ2-1
abundance: medium-sized
v_gene: TRBV14
d_gene: NA
CDR3nt: TGTGCCAGCAGCCACAACAGGAATGAGCAGTTCTTC
CDR3aa: CASSHNRNEQFF

j_gene: TRBJ1-1
abundance: NA
v_gene: TRBV6-5
d_gene: NA
CDR3nt: TGTGCCAGCAGTTACGACCTGGCGACCGGGGACACTGAAGCTTTCTTT
CDR3aa: CASSYDLATGDTEAFF

j_gene: TRBJ2-1
abundance: NA
v_gene: TRBV27
d_gene: TRBD2
CDR3nt: TGTGCCAGCAGTTCCCTGACTAGCTTGGATGAGCAGTTCTTC
CDR3aa: CASSSLTSLDEQFF

j_gene: TRBJ1-2
abundance: NA
v_gene: TRBV6-6
d_gene: NA
CDR3nt: TGTGCCAGCAGCACAGGGATAGTTTCCTATGGCTACACCTTC
CDR3aa: CASSTGIVSYGYTF

j_gene: TRBJ1-2
abundance: NA
v_gene: TRBV11-2
d_gene: NA
CDR3nt: TGTGCCAGCAGCTTAGAAGGAGGGGTCAGCTATGGCTACACCTTC
CDR3aa: CASSLEGGVSYGYTF

j_gene: TRBJ2-4
abundance: NA
v_gene: TRBV10-3
d_gene: TRBD1
CDR3nt: TGTGCCACCACAGGGGGAGAAAGCATTCAGTACTTC
CDR3aa: CATTGGESIQYF

j_gene: TRBJ2-3
abundance: once
v_gene: TRBV28
d_gene: TRBD2
CDR3nt: TGTGCCAGCAGTTTTGGGACTAGCGGAGTGGGTTTCACAGATACGCAGTATTTT
CDR3aa: CASSFGTSGVGFTDTQYF

j_gene: TRBJ1-2
abundance: NA
v_gene: TRBV11-2
d_gene: NA
CDR3nt: TGTGCCAGCACCCCCGGGCAGGGAGCTCATGGCTACACCTTC
CDR3aa: CASTPGQGAHGYTF

j_gene: TRBJ1-5
abundance: NA
v_gene: TRBV9
d_gene: NA
CDR3nt: TGTGCCAGCAGCGGGGCCCCCGGGGTTCAGCCCCAGCATTTT
CDR3aa: CASSGAPGVQPQHF

j_gene: TRBJ2-7
abundance: few
v_gene: TRBV4-3
d_gene: TRBD2
CDR3nt: TGCGCCAGCAGCCAAGTCCCCGGACTAGCGGGAGATAAGTACGAGCAGTACTTC
CDR3aa: CASSQVPGLAGDKYEQYF

j_gene: TRBJ2-4
abundance: NA
v_gene: TRBV7-8
d_gene: NA
CDR3nt: TGTGCCAGCAGCTCCGACGAGGGCATTCAGTACTTC
CDR3aa: CASSSDEGIQYF

j_gene: TRBJ2-2
abundance: NA
v_gene: TRBV13
d_gene: NA
CDR3nt: TGTGCCAGCTCTGGTTTGGGCAGGACGAACACCGGGGAGCTGTTTTTT
CDR3aa: CASSGLGRTNTGELFF

j_gene: TRBJ2-7
abundance: NA
v_gene: TRBV6-6
d_gene: TRBD2
CDR3nt: TGTGCCAGCAGTAAAACTAGCGGGTTTTACGAGCAGTACTTC
CDR3aa: CASSKTSGFYEQYF

j_gene: TRBJ2-7
abundance: few
v_gene: TRBV18
d_gene: NA
CDR3nt: TGTGCCAGCTCACCGAAGGGACTGCATGAGCAGTACTTC
CDR3aa: CASSPKGLHEQYF

j_gene: TRBJ1-1
abundance: NA
v_gene: TRBV19
d_gene: NA
CDR3nt: TGTGCCAGTAGTATTTTTGGGGAGGGGAGGGACACTGAAGCTTTCTTT
CDR3aa: CASSIFGEGRDTEAFF

j_gene: TRBJ2-7
abundance: NA
v_gene: TRBV9
d_gene: NA
CDR3nt: TGTGCCAGCAGCGTAGACTCCTTTATAGAACGCGAGCAGTACTTC
CDR3aa: CASSVDSFIEREQYF

j_gene: TRBJ2-3
abundance: NA
v_gene: TRBV5-1
d_gene: TRBD1
CDR3nt: TGCGCCAGCAGCCCCACAGGGGGCGCAGATACGCAGTATTTT
CDR3aa: CASSPTGGADTQYF

j_gene: TRBJ2-2
abundance: NA
v_gene: TRBV5-1
d_gene: NA
CDR3nt: TGCGCCAGCAGCTGGGGCCAGTCGTCCGGGGAGCTGTTTTTT
CDR3aa: CASSWGQSSGELFF

j_gene: TRBJ2-2
abundance: NA
v_gene: TRBV10-2
d_gene: TRBD2
CDR3nt: TGCGCCAGCAGTGAACAGTTGGGTAGCGGGGGACCAAACACCGGGGAGCTGTTTTTT
CDR3aa: CASSEQLGSGGPNTGELFF

j_gene: TRBJ1-1
abundance: NA
v_gene: TRBV4-2
d_gene: NA
CDR3nt: TGTGCCAGCAGCCCTACCAACGACAGGCCCACTGAAGCTTTCTTT
CDR3aa: CASSPTNDRPTEAFF

j_gene: TRBJ2-7
abundance: NA
v_gene: TRBV7-8
d_gene: NA
CDR3nt: TGTGCCAGCAGCCTAGGACTCGGGTACGAGCAGTACTTC
CDR3aa: CASSLGLGYEQYF